This TCR beta chain appears in the sequencing data of a study of T cells in Graves' hyperthyroidism and ophthalmopathy (dated by TCRdb to between 2018 and 2021). Broadly, across the study: Peripheral blood samples were taken at the time of initial diagnosis, prior to any treatment. To identify distinguishing TCR V-J signatures, a discovery cohort of about 100 patients was used, comprising approximately 40 with Graves' ophthalmopathy and 55 to 65 with stable Graves' hyperthyroidism. Prospective prediction of ophthalmopathy was tested in an independent validation cohort of fewer than 20 hyperthyroidism patients and 17 patients who later progressed to ophthalmopathy. The roughly 90 discovery patients were divided at random into training and test sets in a 7:3 ratio. In more than 5 Graves' hyperthyroidism patients, the study also compared T-cell repertoires from thyroid tissue with T-cell repertoires from blood. After blood sampling, hyperthyroidism patients were treated with methimazole at a starting dose of 30 mg daily, and ophthalmopathy patients were treated with high-dose intravenous methylprednisolone. TCR Vbeta CDR3 sequencing of 135 peripheral blood samples (fewer than 45 ophthalmopathy, 75 or so hyperthyroidism and some 17 progressor patients) is reported in the paper. The research as a whole found: In validation, the model predicted progression to ophthalmopathy a median of approximately 6.3 months before onset, with roughly 68% sensitivity and almost 75% specificity. Sample size was not statistically predetermined, and investigators were not blinded to group allocation. A 13 V-J signature model separated ophthalmopathy from stable hyperthyroidism, with just over 85% sensitivity and around 84% specificity in cross-validation and 80%/75% in testing. Most expanded thyroid clonotypes (frequency above 0.001) were also detected in blood, a finding suggesting that blood repertoires may reflect thyroid immune responses.

To note about this clonotype: Its antigen is still unknown. Per-base quality was not reported, and no clone a single base away is much larger than it.

A patient counted as having stable Graves' hyperthyroidism if no progression to ophthalmopathy occurred over 18 months of follow-up. The hyperthyroidism patients were between 18 and 65 years old and newly diagnosed, with a disease duration of less than 2 months. The study excluded patients with uncontrolled infections, other autoimmune diseases, pregnancy or lactation. Diagnoses relied on clinical symptoms, serum thyroxine and TRAb, thyroid ultrasound and orbital computed tomography. Ficoll-Paque density gradient centrifugation was used to isolate PBMCs from under 11 ml of fresh peripheral blood. Trizol reagent was used to extract total RNA, and RNA quality was then checked on an Agilent 2100 Bioanalyzer. The TCR beta CDR3 regions were amplified from the RNA transcripts. The first round of RT-PCR for the TCR CDR3 was performed with the HTBI primer set and the Qiagen OneStep RT-PCR kit. Libraries were constructed in a second round of multiplex PCR, after which size selection and purification were carried out. Paired-end sequencing of the libraries was performed with 100 bp reads on an Illumina HiSeq2000. The original methods were these. SOAPnuke was used to process the raw data, removing reads that contained adapters or uncalled bases, had a mean Phred below 15, or lacked an exact match to the constant primer or identifier. High-quality paired reads were merged using COPE v1.2.5, and each unique nucleotide sequence was defined as a clonotype. MiTCR v1.1 was used to align the clonotypes against IMGT TRBV, TRBD and TRBJ reference segments. Only V-J combinations with frequency above 0.0001, covering 99% to 99.2% of repertoires, were analysed. The TCS score was defined as F50 (clonal expansion) divided by E x V (chaos), with BLOSUM62-based TCRdist calculated between CDR3 peptides within each V-J. Welch's t-statistics and random forest reduced approximately 520 V-J features to roughly 13, which were used in a naive Bayes classifier (R e1071). Through fastp at Q25 and MiXCR, TCRdb rebuilt clones from the public reads, retaining in-frame beta chains. Merged by CDR3 protein, the rows form single entries marked with the most common genes and DNA. What appears here as the V and J calls and clone size reflects TCRdb's work, not the paper's. The sample includes approximately 430,000 distinct CDR3 sequences, with approximately 14% observed a single time. The ten largest account for around 7.3% of the sample.

Sequencing used blood. The clonotype comes from a young woman with Graves' hyperthyroidism.

Here the CDR3 is given as CASTVRDRPGNTIYF. In nucleotides, the sequence is TGTGCCAGCACGGTACGTGACCGCCCTGGAAACACCATATATTTT. The sequence is built from TRBV28 and TRBJ1-3, with the identity of the D gene unclear. CDR1 is given as MDHEN and CDR2 as SYDVKM, both from the germline V gene. The CDR3 holds 15 amino acids from the cysteine to the phenylalanine. The CDR3 DNA has 45 bases and is translated from base 1. At the junction V is shortened by 7 bases and J by 2 bases, with 15 bases in between.